This is a list of T cell receptor beta chains from one sample in a study of T cell responses to AZD1222 COVID-19 vaccine. The data were produced by immunoSEQ multiplex PCR, yet TCRdb's version contains in-frame clones alone and is incomplete. The repertoire includes about 150,000 clones, 88% of them detected once, and 3% to 4% sits in the top ten. This specimen consisted of peripheral blood, obtained on day 0 of MenACWY control vaccination. These receptors originate from an adult in good health. Both conserved end residues are part of each CDR3. A D gene is named only where the DNA matches it firmly. The size of a clone is reported for some rows only, either as once, few or many, or as a class for expanded clones.

j_call	v_call	clone_size	d_call	cdr3_aa	cdr3_nt
TRBJ1-1	TRBV4-3	once	NA	CASSQEGYGNTEAFF	TGCGCCAGCAGCCAAGAGGGCTACGGGAACACTGAAGCTTTCTTT
TRBJ1-5	TRBV19	NA	TRBD1	CASRDRQGGQPQHF	TGTGCCAGTAGGGATAGACAGGGCGGGCAGCCCCAGCATTTT
TRBJ1-4	TRBV4-1	few	TRBD1	CASSPLSDRGNEKLFF	TGCGCCAGCAGCCCCCTTTCCGACAGGGGTAATGAAAAACTGTTTTTT
TRBJ1-1	TRBV30	NA	NA	CAWSVPGGAFF	TGTGCCTGGAGTGTACCCGGGGGAGCTTTCTTT
TRBJ2-2	TRBV7-2	NA	NA	CASSLYTGELFF	TGTGCCAGCAGCTTATACACCGGGGAGCTGTTTTTT
TRBJ2-1	TRBV2	NA	NA	CASSLDVLYGGNEQFF	TGTGCCAGCAGCTTAGATGTGCTATATGGTGGGAATGAGCAGTTCTTC
TRBJ1-1	TRBV30	NA	NA	CAWSDGGAVPEAFF	TGTGCCTGGAGTGACGGCGGAGCGGTACCTGAAGCTTTCTTT
TRBJ1-4	TRBV6-6	NA	NA	CASQPLGFSDEKLFF	TGTGCCAGCCAACCCCTGGGGTTTTCGGATGAAAAACTGTTTTTT
TRBJ2-3	TRBV6-6	NA	TRBD1	CASTLGQGEGDTQYF	TGTGCCAGCACCTTGGGACAGGGAGAGGGAGATACGCAGTATTTT
TRBJ2-1	TRBV10-3	once	NA	CAISAQPNEQFF	TGTGCCATCAGTGCACAGCCGAATGAGCAGTTCTTC
TRBJ1-5	TRBV12-5	NA	NA	CASGLDHITNQPQHF	TGTGCTAGTGGTTTAGACCACATTACAAATCAGCCCCAGCATTTT
TRBJ1-1	TRBV27	NA	TRBD1	CASSLRDRVRAEAFF	TGTGCCAGCAGTTTACGGGACAGGGTACGTGCTGAAGCTTTCTTT
TRBJ1-1	TRBV7-2	NA	NA	CASSLDWTATEAFF	TGTGCCAGCAGCTTAGATTGGACAGCCACTGAAGCTTTCTTT
TRBJ1-2	TRBV14	once	NA	CASSQNGDYGYTF	TGTGCCAGCAGCCAGAACGGAGACTATGGCTACACCTTC
TRBJ2-7	TRBV19	NA	NA	CASSIQGTFSYEQYF	TGTGCCAGTAGTATACAGGGAACCTTTTCTTACGAGCAGTACTTC
TRBJ1-2	TRBV28	NA	TRBD1	CASSYGTGLYGYTF	TGTGCCAGCAGTTACGGGACAGGGTTATATGGCTACACCTTC
TRBJ2-7	TRBV12-3/TRBV12-4	NA	NA	CASKIREYHEQYF	TGTGCCAGCAAGATCAGGGAATACCACGAGCAGTACTTC
TRBJ2-7	TRBV11-3	NA	TRBD2	CASSLEGLADSYEQYF	TGTGCCAGCAGCTTAGAGGGGCTAGCGGACTCCTACGAGCAGTACTTC
TRBJ2-3	TRBV11-3	NA	NA	CASSLAPGKTDTQYF	TGTGCCAGCAGCTTAGCTCCAGGGAAGACAGATACGCAGTATTTT
TRBJ2-1	TRBV5-6	once	TRBD2	CASSWGLAVGEQFF	TGTGCCAGCAGCTGGGGACTAGCGGTCGGGGAGCAGTTCTTC
TRBJ1-2	TRBV6-5	NA	NA	CASSYGPGYGYTF	TGTGCCAGCAGTTATGGGCCAGGGTATGGCTACACCTTC
TRBJ2-2	TRBV7-3	NA	TRBD2	CASSFSGGMNTGELFF	TGTGCCAGCAGCTTTAGCGGGGGGATGAACACCGGGGAGCTGTTTTTT
TRBJ2-7	TRBV19	NA	NA	CASSIYRREDEQYF	TGTGCCAGTAGTATATATCGCAGGGAGGACGAGCAGTACTTC
TRBJ1-5	TRBV5-6	NA	TRBD1	CASSLAAGGTSQPQHF	TGTGCCAGCAGCTTGGCCGCAGGGGGCACAAGTCAGCCCCAGCATTTT